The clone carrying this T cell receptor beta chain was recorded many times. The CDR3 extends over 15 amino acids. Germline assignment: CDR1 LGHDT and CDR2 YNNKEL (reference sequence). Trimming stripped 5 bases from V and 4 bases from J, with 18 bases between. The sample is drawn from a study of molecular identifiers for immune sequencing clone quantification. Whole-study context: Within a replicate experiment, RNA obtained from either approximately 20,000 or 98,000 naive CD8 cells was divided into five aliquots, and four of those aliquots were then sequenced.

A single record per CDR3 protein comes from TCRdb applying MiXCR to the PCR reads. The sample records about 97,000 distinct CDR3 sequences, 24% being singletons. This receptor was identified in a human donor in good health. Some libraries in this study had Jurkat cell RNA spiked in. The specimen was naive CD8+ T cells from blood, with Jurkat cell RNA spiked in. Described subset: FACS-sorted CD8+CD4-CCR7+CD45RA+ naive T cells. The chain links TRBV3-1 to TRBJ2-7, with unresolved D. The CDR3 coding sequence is TGTGCCAGCAGCGCCCCGGTCAAGGGAAGGTACGAGCAGTACTTC. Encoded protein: CASSAPVKGRYEQYF.